The 30 T cell receptor beta chains presented below share a single source sample, sequenced in a study of response to subunit inactivated influenza vaccine. TCRdb re-called the RT-PCR reads with MiXCR, one entry per CDR3 protein. The sample includes approximately 500,000 distinct CDR3 sequences, 10% to 15% of them seen just once. The source material was PBMCs from blood, sampled about 40 days after vaccination. These receptors all come from a man aged 50-59 years who received an inactivated influenza vaccine.

This clonotype has more than one count but fewer than ten. The chain couples TRBV5-8 to TRBJ1-6; D remains unclear. CDR3 size: 17 residues. Looked up from germline, CDR1 is SGHTS and CDR2 is YDEGEE. Deletions cut 0 bases from V and 0 bases from J, with 10 bases between. The CDR3 nucleotides read TGTGCCAGCAGCTTGGGCAGACTAAGCTCCTATAATTCACCCCTCCACTTT. Translated: CASSLGRLSSYNSPLHF.

In its sample, this clonotype was seen many times. This chain connects TRBV7-9 to TRBJ2-2, with 7 bases identical to TRBD1. V shed 2 bases, J shed 1 base, and the junction held 1 base outside the gene matches. This CDR3 region has 15 residues. Germline V gives CDR1 SEHNR, CDR2 FQNEAQ (reference sequence). The CDR3 nucleotides read TGTGCCAGCAGCTTAAGACAGGGGAACACCGGGGAGCTGTTTTTT. This encodes CASSLRQGNTGELFF.

The chain has TRBV7-9 and TRBJ1-5; no reliable D call. This CDR3 comprises 12 residues. From germline, CDR1 is SEHNR and CDR2 FQNEAQ (reference sequence). Trimming took off 5 bases at V and 3 bases at J, with 5 bases between the two ends. The CDR3 reads CASSLYNQPQHF. The CDR3 DNA sequence: TGTGCCAGCAGCCTATACAATCAGCCCCAGCATTTT.

J is TRBJ2-1 and V is TRBV5-1; D ambiguous. Germline values: CDR1 SGHRS, CDR2 YFSETQ. This CDR3 has 14 amino acids. The germline V and J ends were trimmed by 0 bases and 7 bases, with 11 bases remaining between them. CDR3 sequence reads: CASSLGRRGNEQFF. For the CDR3, the DNA is TGCGCCAGCAGCTTGGGTCGGAGAGGAAATGAGCAGTTCTTC. Based on the CDR3 plus reference TRBV5-1 and TRBJ2-1, the full variable domain is KAGVTQTPRYLIKTRGQQVTLSCSPISGHRSVSWYQQTPGQGLQFLFEYFSETQRNKGNFPGRFSGRQFSNSRSEMNVSTLELGDSALYLCASSLGRRGNEQFFGPGTRLTVL.

The J gene is TRBJ1-5, the V gene TRBV12-3 or TRBV12-4; D is ambiguous. The length of the CDR3 is 14 residues. Between the trimmed V and J ends, which lost 3 bases and 3 bases, there was a span of 9 bases. The CDR3 coding sequence is TGTGCCAGCAGTTTGGTAGGTGACAATCAGCCCCAGCATTTT. Translation: CASSLVGDNQPQHF.

This clonotype showed up just a few times. The J gene is TRBJ2-3, the V gene TRBV5-6; TRBD2 matches 7 bases. The CDR3 length is 17 residues. V lost 0 bases to trimming and J lost 0 bases; unmatched junction nucleotides: 7. Germline V gene sequence: CDR1 SGHDT, CDR2 YYEEEE. CDR3 DNA sequence: TGTGCCAGCAGCTTGGCCGTGGCTAGCGGAAGCACAGATACGCAGTATTTT. Translation gives CASSLAVASGSTDTQYF.

There are a few counts of this clonotype. This sequence joins TRBV6-1 and TRBJ1-2, with TRBD1 matching 9 bases. The length of the CDR3 is 12 residues. With V trimmed by 6 bases and J by 13 bases, 9 bases remained unmatched. The V gene's germline CDR1 is MNHNS and CDR2 SASEGT. In DNA, the CDR3 is TGTGCCAGCAGCACGAGGACAGGGGTTGCCACCTTC. Its translation is CASSTRTGVATF.

This rearrangement joins TRBV20-1 to TRBJ2-2; D remains ambiguous. The germline V gene encodes CDR1 DFQATT and CDR2 SNEGSKA (reference sequence). V dropped 3 bases and J dropped 0 bases, with 8 bases sitting between them. This CDR3 spans 14 amino acids. CDR3 DNA sequence: TGCAGTGCTAGCCCCGTATCGAACACCGGGGAGCTGTTTTTT. Amino acid sequence: CSASPVSNTGELFF.

This clonotype showed up just a few times. The rearrangement links TRBV20-1 to TRBJ1-6; 7 bases align to TRBD1. Germline-derived CDR1 and CDR2 are DFQATT and SNEGSKA (reference sequence). This CDR3 region has 13 residues. Trimming cost V 5 bases and J 6 bases; bases outside gene matches: 4. As DNA, the CDR3 is TGCAGTGCTCGCCGGGACAGTAATTCACCCCTCCACTTT. Translating it yields CSARRDSNSPLHF.

The J gene is TRBJ2-5, the V gene TRBV7-3; no clear D gene. CDR3 length: 13 amino acids. The V end was cut by 0 bases, the J end by 3 bases, with 5 bases between. CDR1 is SGHTA and CDR2 is FQGTGA in the germline V gene. The CDR3 spells CASSLTQEETQYF. The CDR3 DNA reads TGTGCCAGCAGCTTAACCCAAGAAGAGACCCAGTACTTC. Full variable domain (outside the CDR3, taken from reference TRBV7-3 and TRBJ2-5): GAGVSQTPSNKVTEKGKYVELRCDPISGHTALYWYRQSLGQGPEFLIYFQGTGAADDSGLPNDRFFAVRPEGSVSTLKIQRTERGDSAVYLCASSLTQEETQYFGPGTRLLVL.

V and J are TRBV29-1 and TRBJ2-1; D is ambiguous. The germline V gene has CDR1 SQVTM and CDR2 ANQGSEA. V was cut by 4 bases and J by 8 bases, with 9 bases left in between. This CDR3 region has 11 residues. The CDR3 region is CSVGVYDEQFF. The CDR3 DNA sequence: TGCAGCGTTGGGGTTTACGATGAGCAGTTCTTC.

This clonotype was found a few times. The chain uses TRBV6-1 and TRBJ2-7; D is unresolved. Germline CDR1 MNHNS, CDR2 SASEGT. The CDR3 has 12 residues. V was clipped by 1 base and J by 4 bases, with 5 bases between them. The CDR3 DNA reads as TGTGCCAGCAGTGAAGGGGTTTACGAGCAGTACTTC. Translation gives CASSEGVYEQYF.

This clonotype was recorded many times. Germline is not matched at one junction end, which may reflect a read error. The V call is TRBV5-1, the J call TRBJ1-1; no clear D. Germline CDR1 and CDR2: SGHRS and YFSETQ. The CDR3 totals 14 residues. The chain's CDR3 is CASSLGQINTEAFF. CDR3 bases: TGTGCCAGCAGCTTAGGGCAGATTAACACTGAAGCTTTCTTT.

A few counts support this clonotype. The V and J genes are TRBV20-1 and TRBJ2-6; 7 bases line up with TRBD1. Per germline, CDR1 DFQATT and CDR2 SNEGSKA (reference sequence). V was pared by 3 bases and J by 0 bases, with 11 bases of the junction left unmatched. The CDR3 length is 18 residues. The CDR3 DNA reads as TGCAGTGCTAGCCCAGGGGGAAGATCCTTCTCTGGGGCCAACGTCCTGACTTTC. It specifies CSASPGGRSFSGANVLTF.

This clonotype was seen a few times. The chain couples TRBV28 to TRBJ2-7, with TRBD1 matching 11 bases. Trimming at V came to 8 bases and at J to 3 bases, leaving 15 bases not matched to a gene. The CDR3 runs to 17 residues. Germline loops: CDR1 MDHEN, CDR2 SYDVKM. The CDR3 is CASASPGQGDALYEQYF. The CDR3 nucleotides read TGTGCCAGCGCCTCCCCGGGACAGGGGGATGCCCTCTACGAGCAGTACTTC.

The table lists this clonotype with many counts. The J gene is TRBJ2-1, the V gene TRBV7-6, with 9 bases lining up with TRBD1. Per germline, CDR1 SGHVS and CDR2 FNYEAQ. V shed 4 bases, J shed 12 bases, and the junction held 4 bases outside the gene matches. The CDR3 length is 12 residues. Here the CDR3 reads CASSSGGQGQFF. For the CDR3, the DNA is TGTGCCAGCAGCTCGGGGGGACAGGGGCAGTTCTTC.

The table lists this clonotype with many counts. V and J are TRBV7-2 and TRBJ1-1, with D unresolved. The CDR3 is 13 residues long. V shed 5 bases and J shed 3 bases, with 10 bases lying between them. Germline V CDR1 and CDR2: SGHTA, FQGNSA. CDR3 coding DNA: TGTGCCAGCAGCGCAAACATGGACACTGAAGCTTTCTTT. Its translation is CASSANMDTEAFF. The complete variable domain, with remaining parts taken from reference TRBV7-2 and TRBJ1-1, reads GAGVSQSPSNKVTEKGKDVELRCDPISGHTALYWYRQSLGQGLEFLIYFQGNSAPDKSGLPSDRFSAERTGGSVSTLTIQRTQQEDSAVYLCASSANMDTEAFFGQGTRLTVV.

In this sample, this clonotype turned up many times. The V and J genes are TRBV6-1 and TRBJ1-1; 11 nucleotides agree with TRBD1. This CDR3 is 14 amino acids long. V shed 6 bases, J shed 4 bases, and the junction held 4 bases outside the gene matches. Germline V gives CDR1 MNHNS, CDR2 SASEGT. The CDR3 region has the DNA TGTGCCAGCAGAGGACAGGGGGCCGGCACTGAAGCTTTCTTT. Its protein product is CASRGQGAGTEAFF.

This rearrangement joins TRBV20-1 to TRBJ2-3, with D possibly TRBD2 on 6 matching bases. Trimming removed 6 bases from V and 2 bases from J, with 18 bases in between. Germline V gene lookup returns CDR1 DFQATT and CDR2 SNEGSKA (reference sequence). CDR3 length: 15 amino acids. The CDR3 is CSARDFTTSTDTQYF. The CDR3 bases are TGCAGTGCACGGGACTTTACAACCTCCACAGATACGCAGTATTTT.

Notes on this clonotype: Germline and junction disagree at one end, which may indicate a read error. The rearrangement uses TRBV12-3 or TRBV12-4 and TRBJ2-7, with TRBD1 matching 7 bases. CDR3 length equals 15 residues. The CDR3 DNA follows: TGTGCCAGCAGTTTAGCACCCCAGGGGGTGGGGGAGCAGCACTTC. Translation: CASSLAPQGVGEQHF.

This chain links TRBV10-3 with TRBJ1-5; D not certain. The CDR3 has 14 amino acids. The germline V and J ends were trimmed by 0 bases and 7 bases, with 10 bases remaining between them. Germline-derived CDR1 and CDR2 are ENHRY and SYGVKD. CDR3 sequence: CAISESSVGQPQHF. CDR3 bases: TGTGCCATCAGTGAGTCCAGTGTGGGGCAGCCCCAGCATTTT.

This clonotype was seen a handful of times. V and J are TRBV5-1 and TRBJ2-7; unclear D gene. The germline CDR1 and CDR2 sequences are SGHRS and YFSETQ. V was trimmed by 1 base and J by 3 bases, leaving 11 bases between them. The CDR3 is made up of 14 amino acids. The DNA for the CDR3 is TGCGCCAGCAGCTTGTTGGGTCGCCACTACGAGCAGTACTTC. Its translation: CASSLLGRHYEQYF.

The chain recombines TRBV20-1 with TRBJ2-3, with 8 bases matching TRBD2. J lost 3 bases, V lost 6 bases, and 5 bases had no gene match. Germline V CDR1 and CDR2: DFQATT, SNEGSKA (reference sequence). The CDR3 runs to 13 residues. The CDR3 reads CSAKAGVTDTQYF. The DNA of the CDR3 is TGCAGTGCGAAAGCGGGAGTGACAGATACGCAGTATTTT.

This clonotype was seen more than once but under ten times. The V gene is TRBV15, the J gene TRBJ1-2; 8 bases are a match to TRBD1. The ends lost 0 bases at V and 6 bases at J; junction bases unmatched: 3. This CDR3 contains 14 residues. CDR1 is LNHNV, CDR2 YYDKDF, per germline (reference sequence). The CDR3 is CATSRDLDRDGYTF. DNA of the CDR3: TGTGCCACCAGCAGAGATCTGGACAGGGATGGCTACACCTTC. Full variable domain (remainder filled in from reference TRBV15 and TRBJ1-2): DAMVIQNPRYQVTQFGKPVTLSCSQTLNHNVMYWYQQKSSQAPKLLFHYYDKDFNNEADTPDNFQSRRPNTSFCFLDIRSPGLGDTAMYLCATSRDLDRDGYTFGSGTRLTVV.

The chain's CDR3 is CSARSTSGRWEQYF. CDR3 nucleotide sequence: TGCAGTGCTAGATCGACTAGCGGGAGATGGGAGCAGTACTTC. The chain combines TRBV20-1 with TRBJ2-7; the match to TRBD2 covers 12 bases. V was pared by 2 bases and J by 7 bases, with 6 bases of the junction left unmatched. CDR3 length: 14 amino acids. Germline CDR1 and CDR2: DFQATT and SNEGSKA (reference sequence).

The DNA for the CDR3 is TGTGCCAGCAGCCACCGATCCCCGGGCGTCAACGAGCAGTACTTC. Its translation is CASSHRSPGVNEQYF. V usage is TRBV7-2 and J usage is TRBJ2-7; D unclear. The CDR3 has 15 residues. Germline V gene sequence: CDR1 SGHTA, CDR2 FQGNSA. V dropped 5 bases and J dropped 5 bases, with 19 bases sitting between them.

This clonotype was seen a handful of times. The genes are TRBV7-9 and TRBJ2-3; tentatively, D is TRBD1 or TRBD2 (5 bases each). Germline CDR1 SEHNR, CDR2 FQNEAQ (reference sequence). CDR3 size: 14 residues. V dropped 7 bases and J dropped 2 bases, with 13 bases sitting between them. The CDR3 coding sequence is TGTGCCAGCACTCCGGGGCCTCCCACAGATACGCAGTATTTT. The encoded protein is CASTPGPPTDTQYF.

The chain is built from TRBV3-1 and TRBJ2-5; 9 positions match TRBD1. The CDR3 runs to 14 residues. The V gene's germline CDR1 is LGHDT and CDR2 YNNKEL (reference sequence). Losses at the gene ends were 3 bases for V and 3 bases for J; bases not matched to a gene: 2. The CDR3 loop is CASSQRDREETQYF. The CDR3 region has the DNA TGTGCCAGCAGCCAGAGGGACAGGGAAGAGACCCAGTACTTC.

This clonotype was seen repeatedly, ten times or more. The chain couples TRBV20-1 to TRBJ2-1; 7 positions match TRBD2. With V trimmed by 0 bases and J by 0 bases, 8 bases remained unmatched. The CDR3 loop spans 17 amino acids. Germline lookup yields CDR1 DFQATT and CDR2 SNEGSKA (reference sequence). CDR3 nucleotide sequence: TGCAGTGCTAGAGATGAGTCTAGCGGAACCTCCTACAATGAGCAGTTCTTC. It yields the protein CSARDESSGTSYNEQFF.

V gene TRBV12-3 or TRBV12-4 combines with J gene TRBJ1-4; the match to TRBD1 covers 11 bases. The ends lost 6 bases at V and 2 bases at J; junction bases unmatched: 2. The CDR3 is 15 residues long. Here the CDR3 DNA reads TGTGCCAGCAGAGGGACAGGGGGGACTAATGAAAAACTGTTTTTT. It specifies CASRGTGGTNEKLFF.